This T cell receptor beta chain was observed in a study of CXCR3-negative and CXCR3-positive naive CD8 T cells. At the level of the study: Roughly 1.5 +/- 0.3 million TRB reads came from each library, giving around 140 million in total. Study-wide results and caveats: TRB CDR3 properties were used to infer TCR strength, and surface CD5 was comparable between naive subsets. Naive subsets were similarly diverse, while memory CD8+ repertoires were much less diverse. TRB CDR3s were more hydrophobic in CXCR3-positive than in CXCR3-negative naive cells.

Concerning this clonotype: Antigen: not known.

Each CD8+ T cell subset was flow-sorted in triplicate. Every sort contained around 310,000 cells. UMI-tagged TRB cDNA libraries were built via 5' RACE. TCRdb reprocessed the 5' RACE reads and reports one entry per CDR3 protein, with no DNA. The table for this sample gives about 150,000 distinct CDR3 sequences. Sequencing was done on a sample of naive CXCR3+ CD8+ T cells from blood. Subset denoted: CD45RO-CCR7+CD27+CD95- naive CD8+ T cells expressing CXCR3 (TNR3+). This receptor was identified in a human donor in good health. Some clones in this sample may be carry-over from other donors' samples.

The CDR3 is CASSPGLPGANVLTF. The chain links TRBV6-5 to TRBJ2-6; TCRdb's D gene call, TRBD2, goes unchecked for lack of DNA. The CDR3 spans 15 residues. CDR1 and CDR2 from the germline V gene are MNHEY and SVGAGI.